The T cell receptor beta chain under discussion was sequenced for a study of human T cells and chemical hapten exposure. Study-wide context: Variability of per-sample TCR yields stemmed mainly from small differences in pooled library volume. Overall study findings and caveats: Once DPC sensitization occurred, TCRs above 1 in 1000 frequency showed no change.

Described time point: healthy volunteer bleed at 2 weeks. Researchers extracted total RNA from unfractionated whole blood. It was the library that attached unique molecular identifiers to individual cDNA molecules. Authors' data handling: Samples held a median of around 92,000 TCRs, range about 20,000–690,600. TCRdb reanalysed the RACE reads using MiXCR and keeps one entry per CDR3 protein. TCRdb, rather than the study authors, made the V and J calls. The sample includes 130,000 or so distinct CDR3 sequences, about 8.2% of them seen just once. This clonotype has a count of ten or more. Its antigen remains unidentified. CDR3 length equals 15 residues. V was clipped by 5 bases and J by 0 bases; unmatched bases: 4.

Sequencing input: whole blood. V usage is TRBV12-3 or TRBV12-4 and J usage is TRBJ2-3, with 8 bases identical to TRBD2. The receptor comes from a male donor in good health. Some clones in this sample may be carry-over from other donors' samples. The CDR3 is CASSPSGGSTDTQYF. CDR3 bases: TGTGCCAGCAGTCCCAGCGGGGGAAGCACAGATACGCAGTATTTT.